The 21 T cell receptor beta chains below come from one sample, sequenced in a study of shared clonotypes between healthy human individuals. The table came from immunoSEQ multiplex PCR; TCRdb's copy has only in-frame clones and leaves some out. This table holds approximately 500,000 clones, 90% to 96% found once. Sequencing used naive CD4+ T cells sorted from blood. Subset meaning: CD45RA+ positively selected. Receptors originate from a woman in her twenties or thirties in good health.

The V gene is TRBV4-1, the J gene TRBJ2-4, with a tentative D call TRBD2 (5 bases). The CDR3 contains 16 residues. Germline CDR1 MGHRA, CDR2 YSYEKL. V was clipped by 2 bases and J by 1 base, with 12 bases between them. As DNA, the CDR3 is TGCGCCAGCAGCCAAAGTGAGGGAAAGGCCAAAAACATTCAGTACTTC. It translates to CASSQSEGKAKNIQYF.

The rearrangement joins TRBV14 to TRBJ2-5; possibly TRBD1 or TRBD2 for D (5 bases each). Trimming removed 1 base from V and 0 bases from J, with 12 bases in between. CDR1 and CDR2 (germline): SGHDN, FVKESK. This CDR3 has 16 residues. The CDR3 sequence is CASSQVRGLDQETQYF. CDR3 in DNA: TGTGCCAGCAGCCAAGTGAGGGGTCTCGACCAAGAGACCCAGTACTTC.

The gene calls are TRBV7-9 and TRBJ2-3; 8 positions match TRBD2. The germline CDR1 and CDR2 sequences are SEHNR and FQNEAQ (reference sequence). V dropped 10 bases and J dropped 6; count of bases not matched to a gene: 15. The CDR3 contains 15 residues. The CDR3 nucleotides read TGTGCCACTACGCTCTCGGGAGGGCCTTCGGATACGCAGTATTTT. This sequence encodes CATTLSGGPSDTQYF.

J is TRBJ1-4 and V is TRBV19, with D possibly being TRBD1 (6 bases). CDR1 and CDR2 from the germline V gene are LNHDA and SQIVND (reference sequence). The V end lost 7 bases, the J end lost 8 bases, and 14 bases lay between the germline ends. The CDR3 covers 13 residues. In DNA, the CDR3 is TGTGCCAGTATTGGCCGGGGGCGGGAAAAACTGTTTTTT. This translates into CASIGRGREKLFF. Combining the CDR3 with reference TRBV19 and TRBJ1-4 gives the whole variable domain DGGITQSPKYLFRKEGQNVTLSCEQNLNHDAMYWYRQDPGQGLRLIYYSQIVNDFQKGDIAEGYSVSREKKESFPLTVTSAQKNPTAFYLCASIGRGREKLFFGSGTQLSVL.

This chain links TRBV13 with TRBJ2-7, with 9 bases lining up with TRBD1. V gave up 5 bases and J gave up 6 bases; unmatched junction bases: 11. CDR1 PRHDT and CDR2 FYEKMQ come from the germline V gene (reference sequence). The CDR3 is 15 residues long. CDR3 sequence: CASSAAGTGFSEQYF. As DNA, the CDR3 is TGTGCCAGCAGCGCCGCCGGGACAGGGTTTAGCGAGCAGTACTTC.

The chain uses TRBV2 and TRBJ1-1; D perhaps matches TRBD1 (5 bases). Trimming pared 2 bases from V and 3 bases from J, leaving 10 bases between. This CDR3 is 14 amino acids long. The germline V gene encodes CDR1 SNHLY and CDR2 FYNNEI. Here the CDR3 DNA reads TGTGCCAGCAGTGAACAGGGAATGGACACTGAAGCTTTCTTT. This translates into CASSEQGMDTEAFF.

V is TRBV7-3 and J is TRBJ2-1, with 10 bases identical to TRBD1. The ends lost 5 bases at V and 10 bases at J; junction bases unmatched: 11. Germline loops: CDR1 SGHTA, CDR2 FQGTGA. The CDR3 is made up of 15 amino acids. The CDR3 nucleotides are TGTGCCAGCAGCGTGGCCGGGACAGGGGTTCGGGAGCAGTTCTTC. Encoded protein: CASSVAGTGVREQFF.

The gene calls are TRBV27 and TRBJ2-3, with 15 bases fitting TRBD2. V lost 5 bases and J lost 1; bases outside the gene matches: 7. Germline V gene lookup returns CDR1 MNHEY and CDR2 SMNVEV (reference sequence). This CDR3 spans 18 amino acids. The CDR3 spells CASSPGLAGGPGTDTQYF. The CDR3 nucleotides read TGTGCCAGCAGTCCCGGACTAGCGGGAGGGCCTGGCACAGATACGCAGTATTTT.

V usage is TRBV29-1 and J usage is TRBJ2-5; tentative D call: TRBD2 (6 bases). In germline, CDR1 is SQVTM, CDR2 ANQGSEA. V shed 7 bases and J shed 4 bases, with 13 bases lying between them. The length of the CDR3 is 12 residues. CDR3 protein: CSAQGGAETQYF. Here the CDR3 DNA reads TGCAGCGCCCAAGGCGGGGCAGAGACCCAGTACTTC.

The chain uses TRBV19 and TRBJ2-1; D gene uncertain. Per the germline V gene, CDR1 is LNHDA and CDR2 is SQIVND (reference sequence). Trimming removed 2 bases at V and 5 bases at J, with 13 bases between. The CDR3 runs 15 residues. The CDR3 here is CASSINQRPNNEQFF. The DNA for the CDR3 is TGTGCCAGTAGTATAAACCAGCGCCCCAACAATGAGCAGTTCTTC. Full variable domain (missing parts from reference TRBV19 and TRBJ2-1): DGGITQSPKYLFRKEGQNVTLSCEQNLNHDAMYWYRQDPGQGLRLIYYSQIVNDFQKGDIAEGYSVSREKKESFPLTVTSAQKNPTAFYLCASSINQRPNNEQFFGPGTRLTVL.

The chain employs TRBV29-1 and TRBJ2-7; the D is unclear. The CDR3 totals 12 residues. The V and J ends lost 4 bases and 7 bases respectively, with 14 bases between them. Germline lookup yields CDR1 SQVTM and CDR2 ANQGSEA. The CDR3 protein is CSVGAPTEEQYF. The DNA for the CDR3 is TGCAGCGTTGGAGCGCCGACGGAGGAGCAGTACTTC.

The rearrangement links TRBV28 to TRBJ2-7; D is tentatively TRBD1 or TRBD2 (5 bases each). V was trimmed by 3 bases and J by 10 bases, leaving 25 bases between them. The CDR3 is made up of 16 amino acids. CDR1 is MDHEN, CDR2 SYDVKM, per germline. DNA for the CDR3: TGTGCCAGCAGTTTGGCCCAATACTGGGACCGAAAGAGACAGTACTTC. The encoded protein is CASSLAQYWDRKRQYF. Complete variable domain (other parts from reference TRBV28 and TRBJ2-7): DVKVTQSSRYLVKRTGEKVFLECVQDMDHENMFWYRQDPGLGLRLIYFSYDVKMKEKGDIPEGYSVSREKKERFSLILESASTNQTSMYLCASSLAQYWDRKRQYFGPGTRLTVT.

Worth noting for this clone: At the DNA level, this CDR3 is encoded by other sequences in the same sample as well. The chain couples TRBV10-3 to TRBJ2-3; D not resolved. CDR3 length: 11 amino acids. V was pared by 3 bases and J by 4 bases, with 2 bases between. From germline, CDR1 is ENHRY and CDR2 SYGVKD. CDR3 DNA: TGTGCCATCAGTGAATCAGATACGCAGTATTTT. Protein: CAISESDTQYF.

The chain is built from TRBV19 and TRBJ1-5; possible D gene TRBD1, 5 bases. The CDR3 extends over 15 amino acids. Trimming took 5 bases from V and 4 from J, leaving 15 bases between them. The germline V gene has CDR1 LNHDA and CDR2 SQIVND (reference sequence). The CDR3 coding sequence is TGTGCCAGTAGTCCCGTCCGGAAGGGGAATCAGCCCCAGCATTTT. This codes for CASSPVRKGNQPQHF.

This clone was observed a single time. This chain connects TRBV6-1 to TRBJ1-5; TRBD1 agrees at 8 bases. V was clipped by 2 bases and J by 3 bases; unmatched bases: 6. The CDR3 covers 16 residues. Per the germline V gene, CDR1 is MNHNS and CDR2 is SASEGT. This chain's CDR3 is CASSEMDRANNQPQHF. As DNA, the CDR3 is TGTGCCAGCAGTGAAATGGACAGGGCAAACAATCAGCCCCAGCATTTT.

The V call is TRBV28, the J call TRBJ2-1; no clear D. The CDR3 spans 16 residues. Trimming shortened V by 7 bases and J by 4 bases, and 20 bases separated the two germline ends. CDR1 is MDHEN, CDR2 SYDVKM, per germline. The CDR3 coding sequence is TGTGCCAGCACCCCCGAAGGAACAAGGCGGTACAATGAGCAGTTCTTC. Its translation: CASTPEGTRRYNEQFF. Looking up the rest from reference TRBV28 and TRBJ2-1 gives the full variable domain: DVKVTQSSRYLVKRTGEKVFLECVQDMDHENMFWYRQDPGLGLRLIYFSYDVKMKEKGDIPEGYSVSREKKERFSLILESASTNQTSMYLCASTPEGTRRYNEQFFGPGTRLTVL.

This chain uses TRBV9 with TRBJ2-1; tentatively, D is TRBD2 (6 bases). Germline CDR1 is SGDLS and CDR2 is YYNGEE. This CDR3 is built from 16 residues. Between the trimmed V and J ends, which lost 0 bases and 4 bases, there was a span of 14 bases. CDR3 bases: TGTGCCAGCAGCGTAGCGGAGGGGCAGCCTTACAATGAGCAGTTCTTC. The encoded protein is CASSVAEGQPYNEQFF.

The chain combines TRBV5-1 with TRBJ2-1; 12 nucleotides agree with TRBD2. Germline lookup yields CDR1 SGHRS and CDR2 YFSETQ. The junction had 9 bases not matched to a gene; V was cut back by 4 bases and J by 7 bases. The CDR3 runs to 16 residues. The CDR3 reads CASSLQSLAGGNEQFF. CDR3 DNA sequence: TGCGCCAGCAGCCTACAGTCACTAGCGGGAGGTAATGAGCAGTTCTTC.

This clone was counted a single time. For the CDR3, the DNA is TGCGCCAGCAGCTTGGCGGGACAGGTGAATCAGCCCCAGCATTTT. The encoded protein is CASSLAGQVNQPQHF. The rearrangement links TRBV5-1 to TRBJ1-5, with 8 bases that match TRBD1. Per germline, CDR1 SGHRS and CDR2 YFSETQ. V trimming: 0 bases; J trimming: 4 bases; junction bases outside the gene matches: 3. The CDR3 has 15 amino acids.

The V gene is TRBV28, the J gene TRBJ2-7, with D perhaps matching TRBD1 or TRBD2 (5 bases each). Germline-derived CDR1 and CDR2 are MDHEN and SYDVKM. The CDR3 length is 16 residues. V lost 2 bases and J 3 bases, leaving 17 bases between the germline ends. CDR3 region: CASSLDLQEALYEQYF. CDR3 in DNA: TGTGCCAGCAGTTTAGATTTACAGGAGGCCCTCTACGAGCAGTACTTC.

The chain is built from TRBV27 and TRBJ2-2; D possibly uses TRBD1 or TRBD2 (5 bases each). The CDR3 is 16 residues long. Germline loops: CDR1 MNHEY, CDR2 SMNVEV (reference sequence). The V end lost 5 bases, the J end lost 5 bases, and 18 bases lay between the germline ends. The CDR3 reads CASSRGLAPGTGELFF. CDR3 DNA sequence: TGTGCCAGCAGTCGGGGCCTCGCCCCGGGAACCGGGGAGCTGTTTTTT.